The rows below give T cell receptor beta chains drawn from one sample of a study of blood T cells in healthy people across ages. MiXCR was run by TCRdb on the 5' RACE reads, yielding one entry per CDR3 protein. The sample shows fewer than 800,000 distinct CDR3 sequences, about 34% of them seen only once. Material for sequencing was blood. The receptors shown here come from a woman over 75 in good health. The conserved cysteine and the conserved F or W are not part of the CDR3 here. Fields, in order: V gene, clone size, CDR3 protein. Expanded clones are given a class, and other clones once, few, many or no size at all.

V: TRBV5-1; size: many; CDR3: ASREAGGTDTQY
V: TRBV4-2; size: many; CDR3: ASSRSDGLASKPYNEQF
V: TRBV7-2; size: many; CDR3: ASSRNFYNEQF
V: TRBV9; size: many; CDR3: ASSVGDRIFTEAF
V: TRBV7-9; size: once; CDR3: ASSRGGTGYNEKF
V: TRBV7-2; size: many; CDR3: ASSLATGSGANVLT
V: TRBV20-1; size: .; CDR3: SARANMEQF
V: TRBV9; size: many; CDR3: ASSMSVGLAGGNEQF
V: TRBV12-3/TRBV12-4; size: .; CDR3: ASRPASGLSYNEQF
V: TRBV7-2; size: many; CDR3: ASSSKGSNYGYT
V: TRBV11-2; size: few; CDR3: ASRGSLGTEAF
V: TRBV4-2; size: many; CDR3: ASSPSDRGNQPQH
V: TRBV29-1; size: .; CDR3: SVGPRINNEQF
V: TRBV7-2; size: many; CDR3: ASAYQETQY
V: TRBV5-1; size: many; CDR3: ASSLDVGRAGTDTQY
V: TRBV7-8; size: .; CDR3: ASRPNAGGYNEQF
V: TRBV9; size: many; CDR3: ASSRGQGTGGYT
V: TRBV5-1; size: once; CDR3: ASSRTGTGNEKLF
V: TRBV20-1; size: .; CDR3: NAWTGYSNEKLF
V: TRBV27; size: .; CDR3: ASRYDRGATNEKLF
V: TRBV5-1; size: many; CDR3: ASSLGGSGGHRVDERY
V: TRBV7-6; size: .; CDR3: ASSPRRLSEAF
V: TRBV20-1; size: .; CDR3: SASPWTSGGSTDTQY
V: TRBV5-1; size: .; CDR3: ASSPDTLNTEAF
V: TRBV7-2; size: many; CDR3: ASSSQTGGIYEQY
V: TRBV20-1; size: .; CDR3: SAPTGGRHYGYT
V: TRBV5-4; size: many; CDR3: ASSSGQSPYEQY